The 26 T cell receptor beta chains presented below share a single source sample, sequenced in a study of blood T cell repertoires in COVID-19. Here immunoSEQ multiplex PCR was the method, and the copy in TCRdb shows in-frame clones only, minus some. In the table there are fewer than 200,000 clones, about 83% of which are singletons. Sequenced sample: PBMCs or T cells enriched from blood (not recorded which). Receptor source: a woman aged 50 to 60 in a cohort exposed to, infected with or recovered from COVID-19 (not recorded which).

The J gene is TRBJ2-3, the V gene TRBV4-2; 8 positions match TRBD2. CDR1 LGHNA and CDR2 YNFKEQ come from the germline V gene. V trimming: 4 bases; J trimming: 2 bases; junction bases outside the gene matches: 5. The CDR3 contains 15 residues. CDR3 in DNA: TGTGCCAGCAGCCCCCGGGAGGGGGACACAGATACGCAGTATTTT. This sequence encodes CASSPREGDTDTQYF.

The genes are TRBV10-3 and TRBJ1-1; D uncertain. This CDR3 contains 15 residues. The V and J ends lost 3 bases and 3 bases respectively, with 14 bases between them. Germline V gene data show CDR1 as ENHRY and CDR2 as SYGVKD. In nucleotides, the CDR3 is TGTGCCATCAGTGATAAAGGAAATCAGGACACTGAAGCTTTCTTT. Translating gives CAISDKGNQDTEAFF.

This clone was seen a few times. V and J are TRBV6-5 and TRBJ2-7, with 10 bases that match TRBD1. Looked up from germline, CDR1 is MNHEY and CDR2 is SVGAGI. The CDR3 runs 14 residues. V was clipped by 6 bases and J by 2 bases; unmatched bases: 4. This CDR3 is CASSRGQGTYEQYF. DNA of the CDR3: TGTGCCAGCAGCCGGGGACAGGGGACCTACGAGCAGTACTTC.

The sample holds one count of this clone. The gene calls are TRBV5-6 and TRBJ2-6; TRBD2 matches at 10 bases. Looked up from germline, CDR1 is SGHDT and CDR2 is YYEEEE. V gave up 6 bases and J gave up 3 bases; unmatched junction bases: 6. The CDR3 has 16 amino acids. The CDR3 sequence: CASTQRGGSGANVLTF. The CDR3 nucleotides read TGTGCCAGCACCCAGCGGGGGGGCAGTGGGGCCAACGTCCTGACTTTC.

This rearrangement joins TRBV2 to TRBJ2-2; D gene uncertain. Per germline, CDR1 SNHLY and CDR2 FYNNEI. The CDR3 has 14 residues. Trimming shortened V by 8 bases and J by 6 bases, and 16 bases separated the two germline ends. The CDR3 reads CASLVGTAAGELFF. DNA for the CDR3: TGTGCCAGCTTGGTTGGAACCGCGGCCGGGGAGCTGTTTTTT.

The chain links TRBV7-3 to TRBJ2-1; tentative D call: TRBD1 (5 bases). V shed 8 bases and J shed 4 bases, with 12 bases lying between them. The CDR3 is made up of 13 amino acids. Germline V gives CDR1 SGHTA, CDR2 FQGTGA. CDR3 protein: CASSWGSYNEQFF. In nucleotides, the CDR3 is TGTGCCAGCTCCTGGGGCTCATACAATGAGCAGTTCTTC.

The chain couples TRBV28 to TRBJ2-1; TRBD2 matches 12 bases. CDR3 size: 19 residues. With 7 bases clipped from V and 5 bases from J, the junction kept 18 bases outside the gene matches. Looked up from germline, CDR1 is MDHEN and CDR2 is SYDVKM. CDR3 sequence (DNA): TGTGCCAGCAAAGTGCCTACCCAGACTAGCGGGAGAAGCGACAATGAGCAGTTCTTC. Protein product: CASKVPTQTSGRSDNEQFF. Full variable domain (missing parts from reference TRBV28 and TRBJ2-1): DVKVTQSSRYLVKRTGEKVFLECVQDMDHENMFWYRQDPGLGLRLIYFSYDVKMKEKGDIPEGYSVSREKKERFSLILESASTNQTSMYLCASKVPTQTSGRSDNEQFFGPGTRLTVL.

The sample holds a few counts of this clone. The V and J genes are TRBV5-4 and TRBJ1-6; TRBD1 aligns across 12 bases. Trimming cost V 2 bases and J 1 base; bases outside gene matches: 7. The germline V gene encodes CDR1 SGHNT and CDR2 YYREEE (reference sequence). CDR3 length: 19 residues. CDR3 nucleotide sequence: TGTGCCAGCAGCTTCAAAGGGACAGGGGGCAGTTCCTATAATTCACCCCTCCACTTT. It specifies CASSFKGTGGSSYNSPLHF.

The genes are TRBV9 and TRBJ1-2; D is ambiguous. CDR1 and CDR2 from the germline V gene are SGDLS and YYNGEE. V shed 4 bases and J shed 6 bases, with 16 bases lying between them. The CDR3 has 14 amino acids. Written as DNA, the CDR3 is TGTGCCAGCAGCCTAAACGCGGGTCTAGATGGCTACACCTTC. It yields the protein CASSLNAGLDGYTF.

The chain is built from TRBV24-1 and TRBJ1-1, with D maybe TRBD1 (5 bases). Germline V gene data show CDR1 as KGHDR and CDR2 as SFDVKD. The CDR3 covers 13 residues. V lost 12 bases and J 0 bases, leaving 13 bases between the germline ends. The CDR3 region has the DNA TGTGCCGCGCAGGGCCCCATGAACACTGAAGCTTTCTTT. This gives the protein CAAQGPMNTEAFF.

A single count supports this clone. The chain couples TRBV5-1 to TRBJ2-2; 8 bases match TRBD2. Germline assignment: CDR1 SGHRS and CDR2 YFSETQ. The V segment lost 0 bases and the J segment 0 bases; nucleotides outside the gene matches: 1. This CDR3 spans 16 amino acids. This CDR3 reads CASSLVGGANTGELFF. CDR3 nucleotide sequence: TGCGCCAGCAGCTTGGTCGGGGGGGCGAACACCGGGGAGCTGTTTTTT.

The genes are TRBV4-1 and TRBJ2-5; TRBD2 aligns across 10 bases. The CDR3 is made up of 15 amino acids. From germline, CDR1 is MGHRA and CDR2 YSYEKL. The J segment lost 3 bases and the V segment lost 3 bases, leaving 4 bases of the junction unmatched. Written as DNA, the CDR3 is TGCGCCAGCAGCCACTCGAGCGGGGGGGAAGAGACCCAGTACTTC. It is translated as CASSHSSGGEETQYF.

CDR3 sequence (DNA): TGTGCCACCAGTCACTCCGGGACAGGGGCATCTGAAGCTTTCTTT. Its translation is CATSHSGTGASEAFF. The rearrangement joins TRBV24-1 to TRBJ1-1; TRBD1 matches 10 bases. Per germline, CDR1 KGHDR and CDR2 SFDVKD. V dropped 6 bases and J dropped 6; count of bases not matched to a gene: 9. The CDR3 consists of 15 residues.

The rearrangement uses TRBV27 and TRBJ2-1; 7 positions match TRBD2. CDR1 is MNHEY, CDR2 SMNVEV, per germline (reference sequence). The V and J ends lost 2 bases and 1 base, in that order; junction bases with no gene match: 2. This CDR3 has 15 amino acids. CDR3 residues: CASSLRRESYNEQFF. The CDR3 DNA reads TGTGCCAGCAGTTTACGGCGGGAGTCCTACAATGAGCAGTTCTTC.

The chain joins TRBV19 to TRBJ2-1; 9 bases line up with TRBD2. Germline values: CDR1 LNHDA, CDR2 SQIVND (reference sequence). The length of the CDR3 is 15 residues. V lost 4 bases, J lost 3 bases, and 4 bases stayed unmatched. CDR3 region: CASSTPSGNYNEQFF. DNA of the CDR3: TGTGCCAGTAGTACTCCTAGCGGGAACTACAATGAGCAGTTCTTC.

This clone was seen once. The CDR3 DNA follows: TGTGCCAGCAGCCAAGTTATGGGGGCTAATTCACCCCTCCACTTT. Translated: CASSQVMGANSPLHF. The J gene is TRBJ1-6, the V gene TRBV3-1 (or the pseudogene TRBV3-2); a weak D match, TRBD1 (6 bases). Germline values: CDR1 LGHDT, CDR2 YNNKEL (reference sequence). The CDR3 loop spans 15 amino acids. V was clipped by 1 base and J by 6 bases, with 10 bases between them.

This clone was seen repeatedly, ten times or more. The gene calls are TRBV28 and TRBJ1-5; D is possibly TRBD1 (5 bases). Germline CDR1 is MDHEN and CDR2 is SYDVKM. Trimming removed 6 bases at V and 0 bases at J, with 18 bases between. The CDR3 extends over 17 amino acids. The CDR3 bases are TGTGCCAGCAGAGGCGGGACGCAGGTTTATAGCAATCAGCCCCAGCATTTT. Residues: CASRGGTQVYSNQPQHF.

This chain uses TRBV7-8 with TRBJ1-5; 7 bases map to TRBD1. Trimming cost V 5 bases and J 5 bases; bases outside gene matches: 18. This CDR3 contains 18 residues. Germline V lookup: CDR1 SGHVS, CDR2 FQNEAQ. CDR3 nucleotide sequence: TGTGCCAGCAGCCCGATTTGGACAGGTGGGATGGGAGATCAGCCCCAGCATTTT. Translating it yields CASSPIWTGGMGDQPQHF.

V gene TRBV2 combines with J gene TRBJ2-5; 14 nucleotides align to TRBD2. The CDR3 runs 14 residues. Trimming at V came to 8 bases and at J to 4 bases, leaving 3 bases not matched to a gene. CDR1 is SNHLY, CDR2 FYNNEI, per germline. DNA for the CDR3: TGTGCCAGCGGAGGACTAGCGGGGGGAGAGACCCAGTACTTC. As protein: CASGGLAGGETQYF. Drawing the rest from reference TRBV2 and TRBJ2-5, the complete variable domain is EPEVTQTPSHQVTQMGQEVILRCVPISNHLYFYWYRQILGQKVEFLVSFYNNEISEKSEIFDDQFSVERPDGSNFTLKIRSTKLEDSAMYFCASGGLAGGETQYFGPGTRLLVL.

V is TRBV28 and J is TRBJ1-4, with D hard to call. The CDR3 is 15 amino acids. Per germline, CDR1 MDHEN and CDR2 SYDVKM. V was trimmed by 2 bases and J by 4 bases, leaving 11 bases between them. As DNA, the CDR3 is TGTGCCAGCAGTTTAGAGACAAGATATAATGAAAAACTGTTTTTT. Its translation is CASSLETRYNEKLFF.

V and J are TRBV29-1 and TRBJ2-1, with 8 positions matching TRBD2. J was trimmed by 7 bases and V by 2 bases; bases with no gene match: 7. Per germline, CDR1 SQVTM and CDR2 ANQGSEA. This CDR3 is built from 14 residues. This CDR3 reads CSVELSGSGNEQFF. In DNA, the CDR3 is TGCAGCGTTGAACTAAGCGGGAGCGGAAATGAGCAGTTCTTC.

The chain has TRBV24-1 and TRBJ1-5; 9 bases map to TRBD1. CDR3 length: 16 amino acids. Germline V lookup: CDR1 KGHDR, CDR2 SFDVKD. Trimming removed 3 bases from V and 6 bases from J; junction bases left unmatched: 8. As DNA, the CDR3 is TGTGCCACCAGTGATCCGGGACAGGGTTCCGCTCAGCCCCAGCATTTT. It encodes CATSDPGQGSAQPQHF.

CDR3 in amino acids: CAISQGTSGSGSEQFF. The CDR3 DNA reads as TGTGCCATCAGTCAAGGGACTAGCGGGTCCGGGAGCGAGCAGTTCTTC. The gene calls are TRBV10-3 and TRBJ2-1, with 12 nucleotides matching TRBD2. Per the germline V gene, CDR1 is ENHRY and CDR2 is SYGVKD. The CDR3 runs to 16 residues. Trimming at V came to 5 bases and at J to 10 bases, leaving 12 bases not matched to a gene.

The chain is built from TRBV21-1 and TRBJ2-4; TRBD2 is the table's D call and was not checked against the DNA. TRBV21-1 is listed as a pseudogene. The CDR3 runs to 20 residues. The CDR3 reads CASSKSVSPTVSPSKNIQYF. The DNA for the CDR3 is TGTGCCAGCAGCAAATCGGTTTCCCCCACTGTGAGCCCTTCCAAAAACATTCAGTACTTC.

This chain links TRBV6-2 or TRBV6-3 with TRBJ2-7; 8 nucleotides match TRBD1. V shed 8 bases, J shed 2 bases, and the junction held 5 bases outside the gene matches. Germline V gives CDR1 MNHEY, CDR2 SVGEGT. This CDR3 spans 13 amino acids. CDR3 DNA sequence: TGTGCCAGCGGCCTGGGACAGGCCTACGAGCAGTACTTC. As protein: CASGLGQAYEQYF.

This clone was picked up a small number of times. The chain combines TRBV3-1 (or the pseudogene TRBV3-2) with TRBJ1-4; a weak D match, TRBD1 (6 bases). The CDR3 totals 16 residues. Germline V gene sequence: CDR1 LGHDT, CDR2 YNNKEL (reference sequence). The germline V and J ends were trimmed by 4 bases and 7 bases, with 19 bases remaining between them. CDR3 residues: CASSPRRGGIVEKLFF. CDR3 DNA sequence: TGTGCCAGCAGCCCCCGAAGGGGGGGCATCGTTGAAAAACTGTTTTTT.